This entry concerns a single TCR beta chain. Antigen specificity is unknown. The CDR3 length is 15 residues. V lost 0 bases and J lost 6; bases outside the gene matches: 5. Germline V gene lookup returns CDR1 SGHRS and CDR2 YFSETQ. The data stem from a study of T cell repertoires in aging, cancer and after chemotherapy. Points from the study as a whole: Across the chemotherapy interval, each cancer cohort showed higher median generation probability, suggesting thymic rebound.

Multiplex touch-down PCR with TRB-A/B primers amplified rearranged V-D-J TRB sequences. Using its own MiXCR run on the multiplex PCR reads, TCRdb lists one record per CDR3 protein. The sample gives roughly 9,300 distinct CDR3 sequences, less than 45% of which show up once; around 1.7% is in the top ten. The template was genomic DNA from peripheral blood, not RNA. Sequencing used blood. The chain carries TRBV5-1 and TRBJ2-1; 8 nucleotides align to TRBD1. The sequence was obtained from a human donor in good health. CDR3 sequence reads: CASSLAGQAPNEQFF. CDR3 nucleotides: TGCGCCAGCAGCTTGGCGGGACAGGCCCCCAATGAGCAGTTCTTC.